Listed below are T cell receptor beta chains from one sample, sequenced in a study of STAT5B mutations in CD4+ large granular lymphocyte leukemia. TCRdb's copy holds only in-frame clones and misses some; the assay was immunoSEQ multiplex PCR. The data hold roughly 46,000 clones, with 84% observed a single time. The sequenced sample was CD4+ T cells from blood buffy coats. Source of these receptors: a human donor in good health. CDR3s include the opening cysteine and the closing phenylalanine or tryptophan. The D gene is left open where the match is weak. Clone size is stated in some rows and not others, as once, few, many or a class when expanded.

cdr3_aa,cdr3_nt,j_call,clone_size,d_call,v_call,cdr3_length
CASSPGGFDEQYF,TGTGCCAGCAGCCCCGGGGGGTTCGACGAGCAGTACTTC,TRBJ2-7,once,TRBD2,TRBV7-9,13
CASSATGGSNSPLHF,TGTGCCAGCAGCGCTACAGGGGGCAGTAATTCACCCCTCCACTTT,TRBJ1-6,few,TRBD1,TRBV7-6,15
CASSLTGGGKETQYF,TGCGCCAGCAGCCTAACCGGGGGAGGAAAAGAGACCCAGTACTTC,TRBJ2-5,.,.,TRBV5-1,15
CASSQGQGAGNTIYF,TGTGCCAGCAGCCAAGGGCAGGGGGCTGGAAACACCATATATTTT,TRBJ1-3,.,TRBD1,TRBV11-3,15
CASTGHSTDTQYF,TGTGCCAGCACGGGACATAGCACAGATACGCAGTATTTT,TRBJ2-3,.,.,TRBV2,13
CASSQRSGNTEAFF,TGTGCCAGCAGTCAACGTTCGGGGAACACTGAAGCTTTCTTT,TRBJ1-1,few,.,TRBV6-5,14
CASSEGGSYGYTF,TGTGCCAGCAGTGAAGGAGGGAGCTATGGCTACACCTTC,TRBJ1-2,.,.,TRBV6-4,13
CASSYSGQGAGYTF,TGTGCCAGCAGTTACTCGGGACAGGGAGCGGGCTACACCTTC,TRBJ1-2,.,TRBD1,TRBV6-6,14
CASSLALGGLFNYGYTF,TGTGCCAGCAGCTTGGCCTTAGGGGGGCTCTTTAACTATGGCTACACCTTC,TRBJ1-2,.,.,TRBV5-6,17
CASTEWVSEAFF,TGTGCCAGCACCGAATGGGTTTCTGAAGCTTTCTTT,TRBJ1-1,.,.,TRBV6-1,12
CAISSGTADSPLHF,TGTGCCATCAGTAGCGGGACAGCGGATTCACCCCTCCACTTT,TRBJ1-6,.,TRBD1,TRBV10-3,14
CASSRRDYEAFF,TGTGCCAGCAGCCGCCGGGACTATGAAGCTTTCTTT,TRBJ1-1,.,.,TRBV7-9,12
CASSQDGFTYEQYF,TGTGCCAGCAGCCAGGACGGATTTACCTATGAGCAGTACTTC,TRBJ2-7,.,.,TRBV11-2,14
CASSSTWGGTEAFF,TGTGCCAGCAGTTCCACATGGGGGGGGACTGAAGCTTTCTTT,TRBJ1-1,.,.,TRBV27,14
CASSAGTGGQPQHF,TGTGCCAGCAGCGCCGGGACAGGGGGCCAGCCCCAGCATTTT,TRBJ1-5,once,TRBD1,TRBV7-9,14